The 15 T cell receptor beta chains reported below all come from one sample, sequenced in a study of CD8 T cells in ankylosing spondylitis. Study results and caveats: Among TCR beta sequences, a motif of several highly homologous variants appeared characteristic of ankylosing spondylitis blood.

TCRdb fed the 5' RACE reads into MiXCR, producing one record per CDR3 protein. The sample consists of 75,000 to 95,000 distinct CDR3 sequences, roughly 9% of them appearing once. Their antigen targets remain unknown. The sample taken for sequencing was blood, either unsorted or a sorted T cell fraction (not recorded which). These receptors were obtained from a male donor with ankylosing spondylitis.

Note on this clonotype: A clone one base away is much larger, so this may be a read error. The chain combines TRBV5-1 with TRBJ2-1; no definite D call. CDR3 length: 16 residues. The germline V gene encodes CDR1 SGHRS and CDR2 YFSETQ. Trimming stripped 1 base from V and 8 bases from J, with 19 bases between. The DNA for the CDR3 is TGCGCCAGCAGCTTGCGGGCTACCAGGTTAAAGTATGAGCAGTTCTTC. Protein sequence: CASSLRATRLKYEQFF.

The chain carries TRBV11-2 and TRBJ2-1; TRBD1 matches at 7 bases. Unmatched junction bases numbered 11, after V lost 0 bases and J lost 15 bases. The germline CDR1 and CDR2 sequences are SGHAT and FQNNGV. The CDR3 spans 14 residues. The CDR3 sequence is CASSLEAGGVSWFF. The CDR3 bases are TGTGCCAGCAGCTTAGAGGCAGGGGGTGTCAGCTGGTTCTTC.

The V call is TRBV15, the J call TRBJ2-2, with D uncertain. Trimming left V 0 bases short and J 6 bases short, with 2 bases between. Germline V gene lookup returns CDR1 LNHNV and CDR2 YYDKDF (reference sequence). The CDR3 length is 12 residues. This chain's CDR3 is CATSRDAGELFF. CDR3 nucleotide sequence: TGTGCCACCAGCAGAGATGCCGGGGAGCTGTTTTTT. Full variable domain (outside the CDR3, taken from reference TRBV15 and TRBJ2-2): DAMVIQNPRYQVTQFGKPVTLSCSQTLNHNVMYWYQQKSSQAPKLLFHYYDKDFNNEADTPDNFQSRRPNTSFCFLDIRSPGLGDTAMYLCATSRDAGELFFGEGSRLTVL.

This clonotype was counted a few times. This CDR3 is CASSFDRGPEAFF. The DNA of the CDR3 is TGTGCCAGCAGCTTTGACCGGGGGCCTGAAGCTTTCTTT. The chain carries TRBV11-2 and TRBJ1-1; a possible D gene is TRBD1 (6 bases). V lost 3 bases to trimming and J lost 6 bases, with 11 bases between them. In germline, CDR1 is SGHAT, CDR2 FQNNGV. The CDR3 length is 13 residues.

This clonotype was recorded many times. This chain links TRBV7-9 with TRBJ1-2; the match to TRBD1 covers 12 bases. Germline V lookup: CDR1 SEHNR, CDR2 FQNEAQ (reference sequence). The V segment lost 5 bases and the J segment 5 bases; nucleotides outside the gene matches: 3. The CDR3 is 14 amino acids. The CDR3 here is CASSPGQGAYGYTF. The CDR3 DNA sequence: TGTGCCAGCAGCCCGGGACAGGGGGCGTATGGCTACACCTTC. Complete variable domain (other parts from reference TRBV7-9 and TRBJ1-2): DTGVSQNPRHKITKRGQNVTFRCDPISEHNRLYWYRQTLGQGPEFLTYFQNEAQLEKSRLLSDRFSAERPKGSFSTLEIQRTEQGDSAMYLCASSPGQGAYGYTFGSGTRLTVV.

The sample holds many counts of this clonotype. The genes are TRBV11-2 and TRBJ1-2; 10 positions match TRBD1. Germline V gives CDR1 SGHAT, CDR2 FQNNGV. The CDR3 spans 15 residues. The junction had 6 bases not matched to a gene; V was cut back by 5 bases and J by 3 bases. The CDR3 sequence is CASSEGQGTHYGYTF. CDR3 nucleotide sequence: TGTGCCAGCAGCGAGGGACAGGGGACCCACTATGGCTACACCTTC.

This clonotype has a handful of counts. This rearrangement joins TRBV11-2 to TRBJ1-2; D might be TRBD1 (5 bases). Germline lookup yields CDR1 SGHAT and CDR2 FQNNGV. Trimming pared 0 bases from V and 3 bases from J, leaving 17 bases between. The length of the CDR3 is 17 residues. CDR3 coding DNA: TGTGCCAGCAGCTTAGATTCGTCAGAGGGACGCCACTATGGCTACACCTTC. It translates to CASSLDSSEGRHYGYTF.

The CDR3 protein is CASSFTGTAPYGYTF. CDR3 coding DNA: TGTGCCAGCAGTTTTACCGGGACAGCACCTTATGGCTACACCTTC. This chain joins TRBV27 and TRBJ1-2, with TRBD1 matching over 7 bases. The V gene's germline CDR1 is MNHEY and CDR2 SMNVEV (reference sequence). V trimming: 3 bases; J trimming: 5 bases; junction bases outside the gene matches: 9. The CDR3 runs to 15 residues.

This clonotype was seen a handful of times. The chain employs TRBV19 and TRBJ2-1; 11 nucleotides line up with TRBD2. Germline-derived CDR1 and CDR2 are LNHDA and SQIVND (reference sequence). The CDR3 consists of 14 residues. V shed 8 bases and J 7 bases; nucleotides not matched to a gene: 7. CDR3 protein: CASQVAGGPNEQFF. The CDR3 DNA is TGTGCCAGTCAAGTAGCGGGAGGGCCGAATGAGCAGTTCTTC.

This clonotype came up a few times. CDR3 in DNA: TGTGCCACCGCTCAGGGTGAATTATCTGGGGCCAACGTCCTGACTTTC. Translating gives CATAQGELSGANVLTF. The gene calls are TRBV15 and TRBJ2-6; a possible D gene is TRBD1 (5 bases). This CDR3 spans 16 amino acids. V was cut by 8 bases and J by 1 base, with 15 bases left in between. From germline, CDR1 is LNHNV and CDR2 YYDKDF (reference sequence).

V gene TRBV28 combines with J gene TRBJ2-3, with D perhaps matching TRBD1 (5 bases). The CDR3 extends over 18 amino acids. V was clipped by 3 bases and J by 0 bases, with 19 bases between them. Germline V CDR1 and CDR2: MDHEN, SYDVKM. The CDR3 loop is CASSFWGSRGSSTDTQYF. The CDR3 DNA reads as TGTGCCAGCAGTTTCTGGGGCTCTAGGGGTAGTAGCACAGATACGCAGTATTTT. The full variable domain, completed using reference TRBV28 and TRBJ2-3, is DVKVTQSSRYLVKRTGEKVFLECVQDMDHENMFWYRQDPGLGLRLIYFSYDVKMKEKGDIPEGYSVSREKKERFSLILESASTNQTSMYLCASSFWGSRGSSTDTQYFGPGTRLTVL.

The chain employs TRBV27 and TRBJ2-1; a possible D gene is TRBD2 (6 bases). CDR1 and CDR2 (germline): MNHEY, SMNVEV (reference sequence). This CDR3 has 15 amino acids. The V end lost 1 base, the J end lost 7 bases, and 14 bases lay between the germline ends. The CDR3 protein is CASSLLGGAGNEQFF. The CDR3 nucleotides read TGTGCCAGCAGTTTATTAGGCGGGGCAGGGAATGAGCAGTTCTTC.

This clonotype was observed many times. The rearrangement links TRBV27 to TRBJ1-2; D uncertain. The CDR3 runs 14 residues. The V end was cut by 4 bases, the J end by 1 base, with 10 bases between. Germline CDR1 MNHEY, CDR2 SMNVEV (reference sequence). CDR3: CASSSNPYNYGYTF. In DNA form, the CDR3 reads TGTGCCAGCAGTTCTAACCCGTATAACTATGGCTACACCTTC.

This clonotype was counted between two and nine times. This chain joins TRBV27 and TRBJ1-1, with no clear D. This CDR3 contains 13 residues. Germline V gene lookup returns CDR1 MNHEY and CDR2 SMNVEV (reference sequence). Trimming cost V 3 bases and J 4 bases, with 9 bases left between them. CDR3 nucleotide sequence: TGTGCCAGCAGTTTTTCACCTGGCACTGAAGCTTTCTTT. Amino acid sequence: CASSFSPGTEAFF.

This clonotype was detected a few times. This chain joins TRBV20-1 and TRBJ1-1; D is undetermined. CDR1 and CDR2 from the germline V gene are DFQATT and SNEGSKA (reference sequence). This CDR3 has 15 amino acids. Trimming left V 2 bases short and J 3 bases short, with 16 bases between. CDR3 region: CSARSLDGPDTEAFF. The CDR3 coding sequence is TGCAGTGCTAGATCCCTAGATGGTCCAGACACTGAAGCTTTCTTT.